This T cell receptor (beta chain) was retrieved from a study of response to subunit inactivated influenza vaccine. Broader study findings: Only a handful of new T cells, the authors suggested, are recruited with each seasonal influenza vaccination.

This clonotype was observed many times. Its antigen is currently unknown. Via MiXCR, TCRdb re-called the RT-PCR reads, giving one row per CDR3 protein. Among hundreds of thousands of distinct CDR3 sequences, around 15% were seen once, and the ten largest hold roughly 7.6%. Germline CDR1 SEHNR, CDR2 FQNEAQ (reference sequence). Trimming left V 5 bases short and J 8 bases short, with 12 bases between. The CDR3 is 12 residues long. The chain recombines TRBV7-9 with TRBJ1-2; D gene uncertain. The sample was PBMCs from blood, taken 14 to 15 days before vaccination. The TCR originated in a man aged 50-59 years who received an inactivated influenza vaccine. CDR3 nucleotides: TGTGCCAGCAGCCTAGAGTTGGGCGGCTACACCTTC. It is translated as CASSLELGGYTF.